A single count supports the clone carrying this T cell receptor (beta chain). Sequenced by immunoSEQ multiplex PCR; TCRdb stores in-frame clones only, minus some. The sample has under 55,000 clones, approximately 91% seen once; the top ten hold about 1.5%. This sample was included in a study of T cell changes during pregnancy in multiple sclerosis. The CDR3 has 13 residues. V was clipped by 1 base and J by 5 bases, with 7 bases between them. CDR1 LNHDA and CDR2 SQIVND come from the germline V gene (reference sequence). The sample consisted of PBMCs (not recorded whether the cells were cultured). This sequence joins TRBV19 and TRBJ2-3; a weak D match, TRBD1 (5 bases). This receptor was taken from a female donor with multiple sclerosis, enrolled in a pregnancy study. The CDR3 bases are TGTGCCAGTAGTATAGTAGGGGAAGATACGCAGTATTTT. Its protein is CASSIVGEDTQYF. Using reference TRBV19 and TRBJ2-3 for the parts outside the CDR3, the full variable domain is DGGITQSPKYLFRKEGQNVTLSCEQNLNHDAMYWYRQDPGQGLRLIYYSQIVNDFQKGDIAEGYSVSREKKESFPLTVTSAQKNPTAFYLCASSIVGEDTQYFGPGTRLTVL.